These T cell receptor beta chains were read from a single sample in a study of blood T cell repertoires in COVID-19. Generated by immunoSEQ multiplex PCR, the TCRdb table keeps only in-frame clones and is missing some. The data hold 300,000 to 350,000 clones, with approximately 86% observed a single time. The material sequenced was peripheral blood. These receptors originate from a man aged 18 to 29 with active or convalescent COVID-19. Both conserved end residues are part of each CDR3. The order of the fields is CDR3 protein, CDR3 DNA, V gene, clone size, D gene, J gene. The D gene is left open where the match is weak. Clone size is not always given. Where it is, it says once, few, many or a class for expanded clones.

cdr3_aa: CASSLGETYNEQFF
cdr3_nt: TGTGCCAGCAGCTTGGGAGAGACCTACAATGAGCAGTTCTTC
v_call: TRBV7-8
clone_size: -
d_call: -
j_call: TRBJ2-1

cdr3_aa: CASSSPSQIAGGDKTQYF
cdr3_nt: TGTGCCAGCAGTTCTCCGTCACAAATAGCGGGAGGGGATAAGACCCAGTACTTC
v_call: TRBV28
clone_size: -
d_call: TRBD2
j_call: TRBJ2-5

cdr3_aa: CASRGTEFTGELFF
cdr3_nt: TGTGCCAGTAGGGGGACAGAGTTCACCGGGGAGCTGTTTTTT
v_call: TRBV19
clone_size: -
d_call: TRBD1
j_call: TRBJ2-2

cdr3_aa: CASSSGQGYNEQFF
cdr3_nt: TGTGCCAGCAGCTCGGGACAGGGATACAATGAGCAGTTCTTC
v_call: TRBV11-2
clone_size: -
d_call: TRBD1
j_call: TRBJ2-1

cdr3_aa: CASSLGDYGYTF
cdr3_nt: TGTGCCAGCAGCTTGGGAGACTATGGCTACACCTTC
v_call: TRBV7-8
clone_size: few
d_call: -
j_call: TRBJ1-2

cdr3_aa: CASSARDRVRYEQFF
cdr3_nt: TGTGCCAGCAGCGCCCGGGACAGGGTACGGTATGAGCAGTTCTTC
v_call: TRBV7-9
clone_size: -
d_call: TRBD1
j_call: TRBJ2-1

cdr3_aa: CASSRDTSTDTQYF
cdr3_nt: TGTGCCAGTAGTAGGGACACTAGCACAGATACGCAGTATTTT
v_call: TRBV19
clone_size: -
d_call: -
j_call: TRBJ2-3

cdr3_aa: CASSARTSGDHTDTQYF
cdr3_nt: TGTGCCAGCAGCGCCCGGACTAGCGGGGATCACACAGATACGCAGTATTTT
v_call: TRBV7-2
clone_size: -
d_call: TRBD2
j_call: TRBJ2-3

cdr3_aa: CASTGSGVGEQYF
cdr3_nt: TGTGCCAGCACGGGCTCGGGGGTGGGCGAGCAGTACTTC
v_call: TRBV6-6
clone_size: -
d_call: -
j_call: TRBJ2-7

cdr3_aa: CASSQDRAHLDTEAFF
cdr3_nt: TGTGCCAGCAGCCAGGACAGGGCCCACTTAGACACTGAAGCTTTCTTT
v_call: TRBV7-8
clone_size: -
d_call: TRBD1
j_call: TRBJ1-1

cdr3_aa: CASSFQGAWTEAFF
cdr3_nt: TGTGCCAGCAGTTTCCAGGGGGCTTGGACTGAAGCTTTCTTT
v_call: TRBV6-2/TRBV6-3
clone_size: -
d_call: TRBD1
j_call: TRBJ1-1

cdr3_aa: CASSLDNSNQPQHF
cdr3_nt: TGTGCCAGCAGTTTAGACAATAGCAATCAGCCCCAGCATTTT
v_call: TRBV28
clone_size: -
d_call: -
j_call: TRBJ1-5

cdr3_aa: CASSGTGNTQYF
cdr3_nt: TGTGCCAGCAGTGGGACTGGGAATACGCAGTATTTT
v_call: TRBV6-6
clone_size: few
d_call: -
j_call: TRBJ2-3

cdr3_aa: CASSHVIGTSGSGNEQFF
cdr3_nt: TGTGCCAGCAGCCATGTAATAGGGACTAGCGGGAGTGGCAATGAGCAGTTCTTC
v_call: TRBV14
clone_size: once
d_call: TRBD2
j_call: TRBJ2-1

cdr3_aa: CASSQDSEGPIHNEQFF
cdr3_nt: TGCGCCAGCAGCCAAGATTCGGAGGGCCCCATCCACAATGAGCAGTTCTTC
v_call: TRBV4-3
clone_size: once
d_call: -
j_call: TRBJ2-1

cdr3_aa: CASSGQIGYTF
cdr3_nt: TGTGCCAGCTCGGGACAAATCGGCTACACCTTC
v_call: TRBV7-2
clone_size: few
d_call: -
j_call: TRBJ1-2

cdr3_aa: CSVGSGQEEETQYF
cdr3_nt: TGCAGCGTTGGATCGGGACAGGAAGAAGAGACCCAGTACTTC
v_call: TRBV29-1
clone_size: -
d_call: TRBD1
j_call: TRBJ2-5

cdr3_aa: CASSQDQGRREQYF
cdr3_nt: TGCGCCAGCAGCCAAGATCAGGGGCGCCGGGAGCAGTACTTC
v_call: TRBV4-1
clone_size: few
d_call: -
j_call: TRBJ2-7

cdr3_aa: CASSVEGGTGWAEQYF
cdr3_nt: TGTGCCAGCAGCGTAGAAGGGGGGACAGGGTGGGCCGAGCAGTACTTC
v_call: TRBV9
clone_size: -
d_call: TRBD1
j_call: TRBJ2-7

cdr3_aa: CATSSPGSFYNEQFF
cdr3_nt: TGTGCCACAAGTTCCCCCGGTTCCTTTTACAATGAGCAGTTCTTC
v_call: TRBV10-3
clone_size: -
d_call: -
j_call: TRBJ2-1

cdr3_aa: CSVEGGLDYGYTF
cdr3_nt: TGCAGCGTTGAAGGGGGGCTGGACTATGGCTACACCTTC
v_call: TRBV29-1
clone_size: few
d_call: -
j_call: TRBJ1-2

cdr3_aa: CASTPLTGVNTGELFF
cdr3_nt: TGTGCCAGCACCCCCCTGACAGGAGTTAACACCGGGGAGCTGTTTTTT
v_call: TRBV7-9
clone_size: -
d_call: -
j_call: TRBJ2-2

cdr3_aa: CASSSLKLMNDSYGYTF
cdr3_nt: TGTGCCAGCAGCTCTCTCAAGCTTATGAATGATTCATATGGCTACACCTTC
v_call: TRBV11-2
clone_size: -
d_call: -
j_call: TRBJ1-2

cdr3_aa: CASSQQGATNYGYTF
cdr3_nt: TGTGCCAGCAGCCAACAGGGGGCGACTAACTATGGCTACACCTTC
v_call: TRBV11-2
clone_size: -
d_call: TRBD1
j_call: TRBJ1-2

cdr3_aa: CASSYIAGHYNEQFF
cdr3_nt: TGTGCCAGCAGCTATATAGCGGGGCACTACAATGAGCAGTTCTTC
v_call: TRBV11-2
clone_size: -
d_call: TRBD2
j_call: TRBJ2-1

cdr3_aa: CASRTSSGNRSYNEQFF
cdr3_nt: TGTGCCAGCAGGACCTCTAGCGGGAACCGATCCTACAATGAGCAGTTCTTC
v_call: TRBV2
clone_size: once
d_call: TRBD2
j_call: TRBJ2-1

cdr3_aa: CASSYSFNRGYNEQFF
cdr3_nt: TGTGCCAGCAGTTACTCGTTTAACAGGGGATACAATGAGCAGTTCTTC
v_call: TRBV6-5
clone_size: -
d_call: TRBD1
j_call: TRBJ2-1

cdr3_aa: CASRGWNTEAFF
cdr3_nt: TGTGCCAGCCGGGGGTGGAACACTGAAGCTTTCTTT
v_call: TRBV2
clone_size: -
d_call: -
j_call: TRBJ1-1

cdr3_aa: CASSWASSTDTQYF
cdr3_nt: TGTGCCAGCAGCTGGGCTTCATCCACAGATACGCAGTATTTT
v_call: TRBV5-5
clone_size: -
d_call: -
j_call: TRBJ2-3

cdr3_aa: CASSFTRQDYEQYF
cdr3_nt: TGTGCCAGCAGTTTCACGCGACAGGACTACGAGCAGTACTTC
v_call: TRBV2
clone_size: many
d_call: -
j_call: TRBJ2-7

cdr3_aa: CASKGLTDTGELFF
cdr3_nt: TGTGCCAGTAAGGGGCTCACGGACACCGGGGAGCTGTTTTTT
v_call: TRBV19
clone_size: -
d_call: -
j_call: TRBJ2-2

cdr3_aa: CASSLRGGFTDSEAFF
cdr3_nt: TGTGCCAGCAGCTTAAGGGGGGGCTTCACCGACTCTGAAGCTTTCTTT
v_call: TRBV7-8
clone_size: -
d_call: -
j_call: TRBJ1-1

cdr3_aa: CASSTYGGDTEAFF
cdr3_nt: TGTGCCAGCAGTACGTATGGGGGGGACACTGAAGCTTTCTTT
v_call: TRBV27
clone_size: once
d_call: -
j_call: TRBJ1-1

cdr3_aa: CASTLGTAEAFF
cdr3_nt: TGTGCCAGCACCCTGGGGACAGCTGAAGCTTTCTTT
v_call: TRBV12-3/TRBV12-4
clone_size: -
d_call: TRBD1
j_call: TRBJ1-1

cdr3_aa: CASRGLATYNEQFF
cdr3_nt: TGTGCCAGCAGGGGACTAGCGACTTACAATGAGCAGTTCTTC
v_call: TRBV28
clone_size: -
d_call: TRBD2
j_call: TRBJ2-1

cdr3_aa: CASRTSIGPETGPNYGYTF
cdr3_nt: TGTGCCAGTAGGACCAGTATAGGTCCGGAGACAGGACCTAACTATGGCTACACCTTC
v_call: TRBV19
clone_size: few
d_call: -
j_call: TRBJ1-2

cdr3_aa: CASSEKGFYEQYF
cdr3_nt: TGTGCCAGCAGCGAGAAGGGGTTCTACGAGCAGTACTTC
v_call: TRBV5-4
clone_size: few
d_call: -
j_call: TRBJ2-7

cdr3_aa: CASSPGLAAPTDTQYF
cdr3_nt: TGTGCCAGCAGCCCGGGACTAGCGGCTCCCACGGATACGCAGTATTTT
v_call: TRBV5-4
clone_size: -
d_call: TRBD2
j_call: TRBJ2-3

cdr3_aa: CASSLGTSGEKDEQYF
cdr3_nt: TGCGCCAGCAGCTTGGGGACTAGCGGGGAGAAAGACGAGCAGTACTTC
v_call: TRBV5-1
clone_size: few
d_call: TRBD2
j_call: TRBJ2-7

cdr3_aa: CASSPGEIPEAFF
cdr3_nt: TGTGCCAGCAGCCCCGGGGAGATCCCTGAAGCTTTCTTT
v_call: TRBV28
clone_size: -
d_call: -
j_call: TRBJ1-1

cdr3_aa: CASSLVPLLEAPRDKQYF
cdr3_nt: TGCGCCAGCAGCTTGGTACCGCTATTGGAGGCTCCGAGGGATAAGCAGTACTTC
v_call: TRBV5-1
clone_size: once
d_call: -
j_call: TRBJ2-7

cdr3_aa: CASSYSSGSYNEQFF
cdr3_nt: TGTGCCAGCAGTTACTCGTCAGGGTCCTACAATGAGCAGTTCTTC
v_call: TRBV6-6
clone_size: once
d_call: -
j_call: TRBJ2-1

cdr3_aa: CASSIRSVQPQHF
cdr3_nt: TGTGCCAGTAGTATTCGGTCGGTGCAGCCCCAGCATTTT
v_call: TRBV19
clone_size: -
d_call: -
j_call: TRBJ1-5

cdr3_aa: CASSPPVGLAGGIQYF
cdr3_nt: TGTGCCAGCTCACCCCCCGTAGGACTAGCGGGAGGCATTCAGTACTTC
v_call: TRBV18
clone_size: -
d_call: TRBD2
j_call: TRBJ2-4

cdr3_aa: CASSIYSGRTDTQYF
cdr3_nt: TGTGCCAGCAGTATTTATAGTGGCAGGACAGATACGCAGTATTTT
v_call: TRBV6-5
clone_size: -
d_call: -
j_call: TRBJ2-3

cdr3_aa: CASGTGDASPLHF
cdr3_nt: TGTGCCAGTGGCACAGGGGACGCTTCACCCCTCCACTTT
v_call: TRBV19
clone_size: -
d_call: TRBD1
j_call: TRBJ1-6

cdr3_aa: CASSEGTGGHNEQFF
cdr3_nt: TGTGCCAGCAGTGAAGGGACCGGGGGACACAATGAGCAGTTCTTC
v_call: TRBV6-1
clone_size: -
d_call: -
j_call: TRBJ2-1

cdr3_aa: CASSHRGIQYF
cdr3_nt: TGTGCCAGCAGCCACCGAGGCATTCAGTACTTC
v_call: TRBV7-9
clone_size: -
d_call: -
j_call: TRBJ2-4

cdr3_aa: CTSSQVGGSSYGYTF
cdr3_nt: TGCACCAGCAGCCAGGTAGGAGGGTCTAGTTATGGCTACACCTTC
v_call: TRBV1
clone_size: -
d_call: -
j_call: TRBJ1-2